The 29 T cell receptor delta chains listed next were all sequenced from one sample in a study of γδ T cells in repeated Plasmodium falciparum infection. Gammadelta T cells were flow-sorted from PBMC into Vgamma9/Vdelta2+ and Vdelta2-negative populations for bulk analysis. TCRdb re-called the multiplex PCR reads with CATT. The top ten clones hold around 8.5% of a sample with 70,000 to 95,000 delta-chain clones, 1.4% to 1.5% of them seen once. Sequencing was carried out using gamma-delta T cells from blood. The receptors derive from a pool of human donors (malaria-infected and uninfected, not separated).

The chain couples TRDV2 to TRDJ1; 9 positions match TRDD3. Here the J gene came from matching the DNA to germline, since TCRdb omits it. Trimming at V came to 2 bases and at J to 4 bases, leaving 22 bases not matched to a gene. From germline, CDR1 is GEAIGNYY and CDR2 EKD. The length of the CDR3 is 20 residues. CDR3 coding DNA: TGTGCCTGTGACAGTCTGACGCGGGGGATACACAAACAACGGATCGATAAACTCATCTTT. Amino acid sequence: CACDSLTRGIHKQRIDKLIF.

In its sample, this clone was seen a few times. The V call is TRDV1, the J call TRDJ1, with D uncertain. The CDR3 length is 17 residues. The germline CDR1 and CDR2 sequences are TSWWSYY and QGS. The ends were cut back, 10 bases at V and 5 bases at J, with 29 bases in the middle. CDR3 loop: CAQHLVSDRRVGDKLIF. CDR3 DNA sequence: TGTGCTCAACACCTCGTTTCTGATCGACGGGTAGGGGATAAACTCATCTTT.

As for this clone: The protein held in TCRdb is that of a much larger clone and does not match this DNA's translation at residue 7, likely because of a read error; the protein shown is translated from the DNA. This chain joins TRDV1 and TRDJ1; 8 bases map to TRDD3. TCRdb lists no J gene, so it was determined here by aligning the DNA to germline. Germline CDR1 is TSWWSYY and CDR2 is QGS. With 3 bases clipped from V and 1 base from J, the junction kept 19 bases outside the gene matches. The CDR3 is made up of 20 amino acids. The CDR3 protein is CALGDPPPGCTGGRTDKLIF. CDR3 coding DNA: TGTGCTCTTGGGGACCCCCCTCCTGGGTGTACTGGGGGTCGCACCGATAAACTCATCTTT.

This clone occurred many times. V gene TRDV1 combines with J gene TRDJ1, with 10 bases matching TRDD3. TCRdb leaves out the J gene; it was filled in here by matching the DNA to germline. The trim removed 0 bases at V and 0 bases at J, leaving 25 bases unmatched. CDR1 and CDR2 from the germline V gene are TSWWSYY and QGS. This CDR3 contains 24 residues. This chain's CDR3 is CALGELRNNTGRYWGIPYTDKLIF. CDR3 nucleotide sequence: TGTGCTCTTGGGGAACTTAGGAACAATACGGGGAGGTACTGGGGGATCCCTTACACCGATAAACTCATCTTT.

Details on this clone: TCRdb pairs this DNA with a much larger clone's protein that differs at residue 8, likely a read error; the protein shown was translated from the DNA. V usage is TRDV2 and J usage is TRDJ2; a weak D match, TRDD3 (5 bases). Germline V CDR1 and CDR2: GEAIGNYY, EKD. V dropped 2 bases and J dropped 5 bases, with 14 bases sitting between them. The CDR3 consists of 15 residues. The CDR3 here is CACDNVGSGTAQLFF. The CDR3 DNA is TGTGCCTGTGACAACGTGGGGAGTGGTACAGCACAACTCTTCTTT.

Regarding this clone: Given a far larger clone just one base away, this is likely a sequencing read error. Other DNA sequences in the same sample also yield this CDR3. This sequence joins TRDV2 and TRDJ3; 7 bases fit TRDD3. Since TCRdb gives no J gene, matching the DNA to germline was used here to assign it. The CDR3 covers 22 residues. V dropped 4 bases and J dropped 0; count of bases not matched to a gene: 20. Germline V gene data show CDR1 as GEAIGNYY and CDR2 as EKD. CDR3 DNA: TGTGCCTGTGATTCGCCCACCGGAATGGGGGAACGTAGCTCCTGGGACACCCGACAGATGTTTTTC. Protein sequence: CACDSPTGMGERSSWDTRQMFF.

Regarding this clone: The protein in TCRdb stems from a much larger clone and differs at residue 17 from this DNA's translation, likely a read error; here the protein is translated from the DNA. This sequence joins TRDV2 and TRDJ1, with TRDD3 identical over 13 bases. Matching the DNA to germline supplied the J gene, which TCRdb does not give. With V trimmed by 3 bases and J by 3 bases, 24 bases remained unmatched. CDR3 length: 22 amino acids. CDR1 is GEAIGNYY and CDR2 is EKD in the germline V gene. Written as DNA, the CDR3 is TGTGCCTGTGACCCAGTACCGACCGCCGTACTGGGGGATACGGAGGGGTCCGATAAACTCATCTTT. As protein: CACDPVPTAVLGDTEGSDKLIF.

By frequency in the sample, this clone is medium-sized. This chain links TRDV2 with TRDJ3, with 11 bases aligning to TRDD3. Unmatched junction bases numbered 5, after V lost 3 bases and J lost 2 bases. Germline loops: CDR1 GEAIGNYY, CDR2 EKD. The CDR3 runs to 18 residues. The CDR3 here is CACDALLGDTWDTRQMFF. The CDR3 region has the DNA TGTGCCTGTGACGCCTTACTGGGGGATACCTGGGACACCCGACAGATGTTTTTC.

This clone occurred many times. A far more abundant clone sits one base away, making this likely a read error. Within the sample, other DNA sequences also encode this same CDR3. The V call is TRDV2, the J call TRDJ1, with TRDD3 matching over 9 bases. Germline CDR1 reads GEAIGNYY; CDR2 reads EKD. This CDR3 region has 15 residues. The CDR3 nucleotides read TGTGCCTGTGACGACCTGGGGGATGCGGGCTATAAACTCATCTTC. Translating gives CACDDLGDAGYKLIF.

In its sample, this clone was seen a few times. A far larger clone is a single base away, which makes a read error likely. The chain joins TRDV1 to TRDJ1; 7 nucleotides line up with TRDD3. TCRdb leaves out the J gene; it was filled in here by matching the DNA to germline. CDR1 and CDR2 from the germline V gene are TSWWSYY and QGS. This CDR3 region has 23 residues. The junction had 28 bases not matched to a gene; V was cut back by 2 bases and J by 1 base. CDR3 sequence (DNA): TGTGCTCTTGGGGAATTCCTTGAGGATCAACTGGGGACCCAGAAGCAGGCCACCGATAAACTCATCTTT. Translation gives CALGEFLEDQLGTQKQATDKLIF.

As to this clone: This likely stems from a read error, as it lies one base from a far larger clone. The same CDR3 arises from other DNA sequences in this sample as well. V is TRDV1 and J is TRDJ1; a weak D match, TRDD3 (5 bases). TCRdb carries no J gene annotation; the J gene was assigned here by matching the DNA with germline. Germline CDR1 reads TSWWSYY; CDR2 reads QGS. CDR3 length equals 15 residues. The CDR3 loop reads CALGERSRHTDKLIF. CDR3 DNA sequence: TGTGCCCTTGGGGAAAGGTCAAGACACACCGATAAACTCATCTTT.

This clone was found a few times. Translating this DNA gives a protein that differs at residue 14 from the TCRdb one, which belongs to a much larger clone; a read error is likely, and the protein shown is this translation. This sequence joins TRDV2 and TRDJ1; tentative D call: TRDD3 (6 bases). No J gene was available from TCRdb, and it was assigned here by a germline match of the DNA. This CDR3 spans 17 amino acids. Germline V lookup: CDR1 GEAIGNYY, CDR2 EKD. In DNA, the CDR3 is TGTGCCTGTGACACCCTCGGGGGGAACAAAAACACCGATGAACTCATCTTT. This encodes CACDTLGGNKNTDELIF.

Worth noting for this clone: TCRdb's entry gives the protein of a much larger clone, which mismatches this DNA's translation at residue 17, likely from a read error; the protein reported here is translated from the DNA. V usage is TRDV1 and J usage is TRDJ1, with 10 nucleotides matching TRDD3. No J gene is reported in TCRdb; it was inferred here by comparing the DNA with germline. The CDR3 covers 21 residues. Trimming cost V 2 bases and J 6 bases; bases outside gene matches: 24. CDR1 TSWWSYY and CDR2 QGS come from the germline V gene. CDR3 sequence (DNA): TGTGCTCTTGGGGAAAGCGTATTCCTGCGGGCGTGGGGGATACTGCCCAATAAACTCATCTTT. It translates to CALGESVFLRAWGILPNKLIF.

This clone came up a few times. The junction and the germline gene differ at one end; a read error may be behind it. The CDR3 region has the DNA TGTGCCCGTGACATGCTGGGGGATTACACCGATAAACTCATCTTT. This gives the protein CARDMLGDYTDKLIF. V usage is TRDV2 and J usage is TRDJ1, with TRDD3 matching 9 bases. The CDR3 loop spans 15 amino acids. Per germline, CDR1 GEAIGNYY and CDR2 EKD.

This clone is termed medium-sized (0.01 to 0.1%). This chain uses TRDV2 with TRDJ1; 13 nucleotides align to TRDD3. The CDR3 is made up of 16 amino acids. The V gene's germline CDR1 is GEAIGNYY and CDR2 EKD. V gave up 1 base and J gave up 9 bases; unmatched junction bases: 10. CDR3 residues: CACDTRLGDTRRELIF. For the CDR3, the DNA is TGTGCCTGTGACACGCGACTGGGGGATACGCGAAGGGAACTCATCTTT.

About this clone: The TCRdb protein comes from a much larger clone and disagrees with this DNA's translation at residue 12, likely due to a read error; the protein given here is derived from the DNA. The J gene is TRDJ1, the V gene TRDV2; 9 bases map to TRDD3. TCRdb does not report a J gene; here it was assigned by matching the DNA to germline references. The germline gives CDR1 GEAIGNYY, CDR2 EKD. Trimming removed 1 base from V and 3 bases from J; junction bases left unmatched: 11. CDR3 size: 17 residues. Written as DNA, the CDR3 is TGTGCCTGTGACACTTTACTGGGGGACCAGTACGCCGATAAACTCATCTTT. It is translated as CACDTLLGDQYADKLIF.

This clone was seen more than once but under ten times. The protein in TCRdb stems from a much larger clone and differs at residue 4 from this DNA's translation, likely a read error; here the protein is translated from the DNA. The gene calls are TRDV3 and TRDJ1; 8 positions match TRDD2. Germline matching of the DNA provided the J gene here, since TCRdb leaves it blank. The CDR3 loop spans 26 amino acids. The V segment lost 1 base and the J segment 0 bases; nucleotides outside the gene matches: 40. CDR1 and CDR2 from the germline V gene are TVYSNPD and GDNSRS (reference sequence). The CDR3 nucleotides are TGTGCCTTTAACTCCGTCCATACTTCCTACACACGGAGGGTGGACATACCCAGATATGACACCGATAAACTCATCTTT. Amino acids: CAFNSVHTSYTRRVDIPRYDTDKLIF.

In this sample, this clone turned up many times. TCRdb's listed protein matches a much larger clone and diverges from this DNA's translation at residue 11, likely through a read error; the protein shown comes from the DNA. The chain combines TRDV1 with TRDJ1, with D perhaps matching TRDD3 (8 bases). This CDR3 has 20 amino acids. Germline loops: CDR1 TSWWSYY, CDR2 QGS. V shed 4 bases and J shed 2 bases, with 29 bases lying between them. For the CDR3, the DNA is TGTGCTCTTGGGGGGTCCTTTTTCCTACTCAGGGGGATAGTAACCGATAAACTCATCTTT. Translation gives CALGGSFFLLRGIVTDKLIF.

Remarks on this clone: The protein held in TCRdb is that of a much larger clone and does not match this DNA's translation at residue 21, likely because of a read error; the protein shown is translated from the DNA. The V gene is TRDV1, but the J gene lacks a call; the tabulated D call, TRDD3, remains unverified against the DNA. The CDR3 contains 23 residues. Germline V gene data show CDR1 as TSWWSYY and CDR2 as QGS. In DNA, the CDR3 is TGTGCTCTTGGGGAAAAATCGGCCCTTCCGAACTACTGGGGGCAAAGGTCCACCGATAAACCCATCTTT. This codes for CALGEKSALPNYWGQRSTDKPIF.

This clone has just a few counts. TCRdb's protein, taken from a much larger clone, differs from this DNA's translation at residue 3, likely owing to a read error; the protein displayed comes from the DNA. This chain connects TRDV2 to TRDJ1; TRDD3 matches at 8 bases. The J gene was missing in TCRdb and was found by matching the end of the DNA to germline. The CDR3 is 14 amino acids. Per the germline V gene, CDR1 is GEAIGNYY and CDR2 is EKD. The CDR3 reads CARDPWGTNDKLIF. CDR3 in DNA: TGTGCCCGTGACCCCTGGGGGACCAACGATAAACTCATCTTT.

This clone was counted between two and nine times. This probably arose from a read error, given a far larger clone one base away. At the DNA level, this CDR3 is encoded by other sequences in the same sample as well. The V gene is TRDV2, the J gene TRDJ1; maybe TRDD3 (5 bases). Assignment of the J gene here rests on matching the DNA to germline, because TCRdb gives none. V dropped 0 bases and J dropped 7 bases, with 17 bases sitting between them. The CDR3 is 15 amino acids. The germline V gene encodes CDR1 GEAIGNYY and CDR2 EKD. The CDR3 nucleotides read TGTGCCTGTGACACCGTAGGAAGAAAAGGGGGTAAACTCATCTTT. It yields the protein CACDTVGRKGGKLIF.

This clone has at least ten counts. The chain recombines TRDV1 with TRDJ1, with D unclear. This CDR3 region has 19 residues. V was cut by 3 bases and J by 4 bases, with 27 bases left in between. The germline gives CDR1 TSWWSYY, CDR2 QGS. Here the CDR3 reads CALGDDALLPGPPGDKLIF. CDR3 in DNA: TGTGCTCTTGGGGATGACGCCCTCCTCCCCGGGCCCCCGGGCGATAAACTCATCTTT.

About this clone itself: A far larger clone lies a single base away; this is likely a read error. The chain employs TRDV1 and TRDJ1; TRDD3 aligns across 8 bases. Here the J gene came from matching the DNA to germline, since TCRdb omits it. V trimming: 5 bases; J trimming: 7 bases; junction bases outside the gene matches: 27. The CDR3 is 20 amino acids. Germline V gives CDR1 TSWWSYY, CDR2 QGS. The chain's CDR3 is CALGKPAVAILGGTGFKLIF. In DNA, the CDR3 is TGTGCTCTTGGGAAGCCGGCGGTCGCCATACTGGGGGGAACGGGCTTTAAACTCATCTTT.

This clone occurred a few times. TCRdb's entry gives the protein of a much larger clone, which mismatches this DNA's translation at residue 2, likely from a read error; the protein reported here is translated from the DNA. The CDR3, as DNA: TGTTCTCTTGTGCTCTTCCCCCTCGCGGGGGGAGCGACCACCGATAAACTCATCTTT. Translation: CSLVLFPLAGGATTDKLIF. J is TRDJ1 and V is TRDV1, with a weak D call TRDD3 (6 bases). Germline V CDR1 and CDR2: TSWWSYY, QGS. The CDR3 length is 19 residues.

A word on this clone: A far larger clone is just one base off, so this is likely a read error. This sample includes further DNA sequences coding for the same CDR3. This chain links TRDV2 with TRDJ1, with TRDD3 identical over 9 bases. TCRdb lists no J gene, so it was determined here by aligning the DNA to germline. Germline assignment: CDR1 GEAIGNYY and CDR2 EKD. The CDR3 runs to 16 residues. The CDR3 reads CACDKLGDPYTDKLIF. Written as DNA, the CDR3 is TGCGCCTGTGACAAACTGGGGGACCCGTACACCGATAAACTCATCTTT.

This clone was seen many times. The chain joins TRDV1 to TRDJ1; 10 bases align to TRDD3. This CDR3 is 20 amino acids long. The germline CDR1 and CDR2 sequences are TSWWSYY and QGS. Trimming cost V 1 base and J 0 bases; bases outside gene matches: 14. The CDR3 DNA reads as TGTGCTCTTGGGGAACCCCTTCCTGCCATACTGGGGGATTACACCGATAAACTCATCTTT. Residues: CALGEPLPAILGDYTDKLIF.

About this clone: This probably arose from a read error, given a far larger clone one base away. The DNA is omitted, as the CDR3 cannot be located on it reliably, and the CDR3 follows TCRdb's listing. The CDR3 here is CALGELPGLEASLGYWGRGTDKLIF. For the V gene the call is TRDV1; the J gene has no call; the table calls TRDD3, which could not be checked here. The CDR3 contains 25 residues when both ends are counted. CDR1 is TSWWSYY and CDR2 is QGS in the germline V gene.

This clone was counted only a few times. It is likely a read error: a sequence one base away is far more abundant. The same CDR3 also results from other DNA sequences found in this sample. The V and J genes are TRDV1 and TRDJ1; 9 nucleotides match TRDD3. No J gene is reported in TCRdb; it was inferred here by comparing the DNA with germline. This CDR3 is 20 amino acids long. J was trimmed by 0 bases and V by 3 bases; bases with no gene match: 17. Germline values: CDR1 TSWWSYY, CDR2 QGS. This chain's CDR3 is CALGELWGYASGGNTDKLIF. CDR3 nucleotide sequence: TGTGCTCTTGGGGAGCTCTGGGGATACGCGAGTGGAGGAAACACCGATAAACTCATCTTT.

A remark on this clone: This likely reflects a read error, since a far larger clone is one base away. The sample holds other DNA sequences that translate to the same CDR3. The V and J genes are TRDV1 and TRDJ1; D is possibly TRDD3 (6 bases). The J gene was not available in TCRdb and was assigned here by matching the DNA to germline segments. The CDR3 runs 17 residues. Germline V gene sequence: CDR1 TSWWSYY, CDR2 QGS. The DNA for the CDR3 is TGTGCTCTTGGGGAACCCCCGACTGGGTCGTACACTGATAAACTCATCTTT. The encoded protein is CALGEPPTGSYTDKLIF.